The T cell receptor (beta chain) under discussion was sequenced for a study of blood T cell repertoires in COVID-19. On the study more broadly: Acute-phase and convalescent COVID-19 samples originated in the United States, Italy and Spain.

Only a few counts were recorded for this clone. As handled by the study authors: Reference gene primer amplification in the assay estimated nucleated cell counts. Data came from immunoSEQ multiplex PCR; TCRdb stores just in-frame clones and leaves some out. Clonal size and the V and J genes are those of that table, whereas D and trimming came from the DNA. The sample has about 370,000 clones, around 87% seen once. In assigning cohorts, the study relied on participant-reported clinical history. Germline assignment: CDR1 LNHDA and CDR2 SQIVND (reference sequence). The CDR3 consists of 15 residues. The V gene end was trimmed by 4 bases and the J gene end by 10 bases; junction bases not matched to a gene: 10.

This sequence joins TRBV19 and TRBJ2-1; TRBD1 aligns across 10 bases. This TCR came from a young man who had recovered from COVID-19. Sample: PBMCs or T cells enriched from blood (not recorded which). The CDR3 is CASSTQGGQGTEQFF. For the CDR3, the DNA is TGTGCCAGTAGTACTCAAGGGGGACAGGGGACCGAGCAGTTCTTC.